This T cell receptor (beta chain) came from a study of radiotherapy plus CTLA-4 blockade in lung cancer. Overall study context: With 31% of patients having disease control, objective responses were seen in roughly 18%.

Study results and caveats: After treatment with radiotherapy plus ipilimumab, TCR clones that came from the tumor expanded in blood. According to reports, early shifts in blood T cell clones, alongside interferon-beta, forecast response most accurately.

Germline-derived CDR1 and CDR2 are SGHDT and YYEEEE. This CDR3 has 14 amino acids. Comment on this clone: As yet, its antigen is unknown. One junction end does not reproduce the germline sequence, and a read error may be involved. Distinct nucleotide sequences in the sample also encode this CDR3.

Treatment of patients with chemo-refractory metastatic non-small-cell lung cancer consisted of focal radiation plus CTLA-4 blockade with ipilimumab. The data were produced by immunoSEQ multiplex PCR, yet TCRdb's version contains in-frame clones alone and is incomplete. The sample consists of some 78,000 clones, more than 75% of them appearing once. The origin of this receptor is a human donor with non-small cell lung cancer who had a partial response to radiotherapy plus ipilimumab. J is TRBJ1-1 and V is TRBV5-6; D gene uncertain. The sequenced sample was peripheral blood, obtained from a patient treated with radiotherapy plus ipilimumab. DNA for the CDR3: TGTGCCAGCAGCTTGGTAGCACTGAACACCGAAGCTTTCTTT. It is translated as CASSLVALNTEAFF.